The 30 T cell receptor beta chains presented below share a single source sample, sequenced in a study of T cell changes during pregnancy in multiple sclerosis. Sequencing was performed with immunoSEQ multiplex PCR; in TCRdb, only in-frame clones are kept and a portion is missing. This table has approximately 43,000 clones, roughly 95% appearing once. Material: CD8+ T cells from peripheral blood mononuclear cells, obtained after pregnancy. Receptors were obtained from a female donor with multiple sclerosis, enrolled in a pregnancy study.

The chain is built from TRBV6-1 and TRBJ1-2, with 7 bases matching TRBD1. CDR1 and CDR2 from the germline V gene are MNHNS and SASEGT. The CDR3 is 15 residues long. V lost 1 base and J lost 4; bases outside the gene matches: 6. CDR3 region: CASSEEAGGTYGYTF. The CDR3 coding sequence is TGTGCCAGCAGTGAAGAGGCAGGGGGGACCTATGGCTACACCTTC.

The chain employs TRBV27 and TRBJ1-1; unclear D gene. Trimming took off 6 bases at V and 1 base at J, with 3 bases between the two ends. This CDR3 spans 11 amino acids. Germline loops: CDR1 MNHEY, CDR2 SMNVEV (reference sequence). CDR3 DNA: TGTGCCAGCAGGCGGAACACTGAAGCTTTCTTT. Protein sequence: CASRRNTEAFF.

This sequence joins TRBV5-4 and TRBJ2-3, with 8 bases that match TRBD2. Germline V gene sequence: CDR1 SGHNT, CDR2 YYREEE (reference sequence). The J segment lost 6 bases and the V segment lost 0 bases, leaving 3 bases of the junction unmatched. The CDR3 loop spans 14 amino acids. Written as DNA, the CDR3 is TGTGCCAGCAGCTTGGAACGGGGGGGGGATACGCAGTATTTT. Translated, it gives CASSLERGGDTQYF. Together with reference TRBV5-4 and TRBJ2-3, the CDR3 gives the full variable domain: ETGVTQSPTHLIKTRGQQVTLRCSSQSGHNTVSWYQQALGQGPQFIFQYYREEENGRGNFPPRFSGLQFPNYSSELNVNALELDDSALYLCASSLERGGDTQYFGPGTRLTVL.

The chain combines TRBV6-4 with TRBJ2-1; TRBD2 matches at 11 bases. The CDR3 loop spans 15 amino acids. V lost 3 bases and J lost 7; bases outside the gene matches: 5. Germline V CDR1 and CDR2: MRHNA, SNTAGT. In nucleotides, the CDR3 is TGTGCCAGCAGTGAACTAGCGGGAGAAGGTAATGAGCAGTTCTTC. It codes for CASSELAGEGNEQFF.

J is TRBJ1-2 and V is TRBV7-6, with 7 bases matching TRBD1. Germline V CDR1 and CDR2: SGHVS, FNYEAQ. There are 14 residues in the CDR3. J lost 7 bases, V lost 5 bases, and 10 bases had no gene match. The CDR3 region has the DNA TGTGCCAGCAGCCCCGGGGAAACAGGGGCTGGCTACACCTTC. Translated: CASSPGETGAGYTF.

The chain combines TRBV5-1 with TRBJ2-7, with 8 bases lining up with TRBD1. Germline CDR1 is SGHRS and CDR2 is YFSETQ. The CDR3 is made up of 15 amino acids. J lost 2 bases, V lost 3 bases, and 7 bases had no gene match. CDR3 DNA: TGCGCCAGCAGCTCCGGGACAGGATATACCTACGAGCAGTACTTC. Protein sequence: CASSSGTGYTYEQYF. The variable domain in full, with the rest retrieved from reference TRBV5-1 and TRBJ2-7, is KAGVTQTPRYLIKTRGQQVTLSCSPISGHRSVSWYQQTPGQGLQFLFEYFSETQRNKGNFPGRFSGRQFSNSRSEMNVSTLELGDSALYLCASSSGTGYTYEQYFGPGTRLTVT.

The rearrangement links TRBV7-3 to TRBJ2-7; 7 bases line up with TRBD2. Germline CDR1 is SGHTA and CDR2 is FQGTGA. This CDR3 has 13 amino acids. Losses at the gene ends were 3 bases for V and 1 base for J; bases not matched to a gene: 0. The CDR3 spells CASSFGGSYEQYF. The CDR3 DNA reads TGTGCCAGCAGCTTCGGGGGGTCCTACGAGCAGTACTTC.

The V call is TRBV28, the J call TRBJ1-2; TRBD1 matches at 7 bases. The germline V gene encodes CDR1 MDHEN and CDR2 SYDVKM. This CDR3 spans 17 amino acids. V was clipped by 4 bases and J by 4 bases; unmatched bases: 15. CDR3 bases: TGTGCCAGCAGTTCTGACGACAGGGAGCGTTCCGGCTATGGCTACACCTTC. Protein product: CASSSDDRERSGYGYTF.

In this sample, this clone turned up once. This chain connects TRBV15 to TRBJ2-1, with TRBD1 matching over 8 bases. There are 19 residues in the CDR3. Unmatched junction bases numbered 13, after V lost 3 bases and J lost 0 bases. The germline gives CDR1 LNHNV, CDR2 YYDKDF (reference sequence). The CDR3 coding sequence is TGTGCCACCAGCAGCCCACCGGGACAGGCATCTCGCTCCTACAATGAGCAGTTCTTC. It encodes CATSSPPGQASRSYNEQFF. The full variable domain, its missing parts supplied by reference TRBV15 and TRBJ2-1, is DAMVIQNPRYQVTQFGKPVTLSCSQTLNHNVMYWYQQKSSQAPKLLFHYYDKDFNNEADTPDNFQSRRPNTSFCFLDIRSPGLGDTAMYLCATSSPPGQASRSYNEQFFGPGTRLTVL.

The CDR3, as DNA: TGTGCCAGCAGCGAGAGCAGGGAGGGGATATATGGCTACACCTTC. It translates to CASSESREGIYGYTF. The chain employs TRBV11-2 and TRBJ1-2; TRBD1 might be the D (5 bases). Germline CDR1 is SGHAT and CDR2 is FQNNGV. The CDR3 spans 15 residues. Deletions cut 5 bases from V and 5 bases from J, with 18 bases between. The full variable domain, completed using reference TRBV11-2 and TRBJ1-2, is EAGVAQSPRYKIIEKRQSVAFWCNPISGHATLYWYQQILGQGPKLLIQFQNNGVVDDSQLPKDRFSAERLKGVDSTLKIQPAKLEDSAVYLCASSESREGIYGYTFGSGTRLTVV.

The chain combines TRBV6-1 with TRBJ2-7; 7 bases are shared with TRBD2. Germline CDR1 and CDR2: MNHNS and SASEGT. With V trimmed by 8 bases and J by 6 bases, 7 bases remained unmatched. The CDR3 totals 12 residues. The CDR3 nucleotides read TGTGCCAGCGAGGGAGGGTGGGTCGAGCAGTACTTC. Translation gives CASEGGWVEQYF.

V is TRBV19 and J is TRBJ2-1; 9 bases align to TRBD1. The germline gives CDR1 LNHDA, CDR2 SQIVND (reference sequence). Trimming at V came to 8 bases and at J to 9 bases, leaving 8 bases not matched to a gene. CDR3 length: 13 residues. CDR3 region: CASSLGQGVEQFF. In nucleotides, the CDR3 is TGTGCCAGTTCCTTGGGACAGGGAGTTGAGCAGTTCTTC.

The chain combines TRBV12-5 with TRBJ1-6; 7 positions match TRBD1. The V and J ends lost 6 bases and 0 bases, in that order; junction bases with no gene match: 2. The germline V gene encodes CDR1 LGHNT and CDR2 FRNRAP. The CDR3 covers 15 residues. The CDR3 loop is CASGTGSSYNSPLHF. CDR3 coding DNA: TGTGCTAGTGGGACAGGGAGCTCCTATAATTCACCCCTCCACTTT. The complete variable domain, with remaining parts taken from reference TRBV12-5 and TRBJ1-6, reads DARVTQTPRHKVTEMGQEVTMRCQPILGHNTVFWYRQTMMQGLELLAYFRNRAPLDDSGMPKDRFSAEMPDATLATLKIQPSEPRDSAVYFCASGTGSSYNSPLHFGNGTRLTVT.

The genes are TRBV28 and TRBJ2-2; TRBD2 matches 7 bases. J was trimmed by 7 bases and V by 7 bases; bases with no gene match: 12. CDR3 length: 15 residues. Germline V lookup: CDR1 MDHEN, CDR2 SYDVKM. CDR3 sequence (DNA): TGTGCCAGCACCCTGATTTCAGGGAGGGACGGGGAGCTGTTTTTT. The encoded protein is CASTLISGRDGELFF.

The chain recombines TRBV11-3 with TRBJ2-3; no reliable D call. Trimming took 1 base from V and 6 from J, leaving 8 bases between them. This CDR3 region has 13 residues. Germline V gives CDR1 SGHNT, CDR2 YENEEA. Here the CDR3 reads CASSLASTDTQYF. CDR3 sequence (DNA): TGTGCCAGCAGCTTAGCCTCCACTGATACGCAGTATTTT.

This rearrangement joins TRBV6-1 to TRBJ2-7; 14 bases agree with TRBD2. The CDR3 extends over 15 amino acids. V shed 6 bases, J shed 0 bases, and the junction held 1 base outside the gene matches. Germline V gene data show CDR1 as MNHNS and CDR2 as SASEGT. Here the CDR3 DNA reads TGTGCCAGCAGAGGACTAGCGGGAGGCTCCTACGAGCAGTACTTC. Translating it yields CASRGLAGGSYEQYF.

The chain is built from TRBV7-9 and TRBJ2-1; TRBD1 agrees at 10 bases. V shed 6 bases, J shed 6 bases, and the junction held 5 bases outside the gene matches. The CDR3 runs 14 residues. Germline CDR1 SEHNR, CDR2 FQNEAQ (reference sequence). The CDR3 sequence is CASRGTGVFNEQFF. For the CDR3, the DNA is TGTGCCAGCAGGGGGACAGGGGTCTTCAATGAGCAGTTCTTC.

J is TRBJ1-1 and V is TRBV6-1; D is unresolved. Germline V gene data show CDR1 as MNHNS and CDR2 as SASEGT. The CDR3 is made up of 14 amino acids. Trimming removed 1 base at V and 2 bases at J, with 8 bases between. In DNA form, the CDR3 reads TGTGCCAGCAGTGAAGGATGGGCCAACACTGAAGCTTTCTTT. The encoded protein is CASSEGWANTEAFF.

This chain connects TRBV5-1 to TRBJ2-5, with TRBD1 as a possible D gene (6 bases). CDR1 and CDR2 (germline): SGHRS, YFSETQ. The CDR3 runs 16 residues. The V end lost 2 bases, the J end lost 2 bases, and 16 bases lay between the germline ends. The CDR3 DNA sequence: TGCGCCAGCAGCTTTCATGCACAGGGTTTTCAAGAGACCCAGTACTTC. Its protein product is CASSFHAQGFQETQYF. The whole variable domain, remainder taken from reference TRBV5-1 and TRBJ2-5, is KAGVTQTPRYLIKTRGQQVTLSCSPISGHRSVSWYQQTPGQGLQFLFEYFSETQRNKGNFPGRFSGRQFSNSRSEMNVSTLELGDSALYLCASSFHAQGFQETQYFGPGTRLLVL.

This chain joins TRBV6-1 and TRBJ1-2; 7 bases are a match to TRBD1. Trimming took 8 bases from V and 4 from J; bases not matched to a gene: 1. The CDR3 runs to 11 residues. Germline values: CDR1 MNHNS, CDR2 SASEGT. The CDR3 loop reads CASGTAYGYTF. CDR3 nucleotides: TGTGCCAGCGGGACAGCCTATGGCTACACCTTC.

The chain couples TRBV4-1 to TRBJ1-1; possible D gene TRBD1, 5 bases. The CDR3 length is 17 residues. The V end was cut by 3 bases, the J end by 2 bases, with 19 bases between. The germline V gene encodes CDR1 MGHRA and CDR2 YSYEKL. CDR3 loop: CASSQAALNQGNTEAFF. The CDR3 bases are TGCGCCAGCAGCCAGGCCGCCTTAAACCAGGGTAACACTGAAGCTTTCTTT.

As DNA, the CDR3 is TGTGCCAGCGCCAGTCCCCTGCGCGGGGACAGCCAAGAGACCCAGTACTTC. This encodes CASASPLRGDSQETQYF. This rearrangement joins TRBV7-9 to TRBJ2-5; D possibly corresponds to TRBD1 (7 bases). Trimming removed 8 bases at V and 1 base at J, with 23 bases between. This CDR3 is 17 amino acids long. The germline V gene has CDR1 SEHNR and CDR2 FQNEAQ (reference sequence).

CDR3 in DNA: TGTGCCAGCAGCCAGCCAAGGACTAGCGGTGCCTACGAGCAGTACTTC. Its protein is CASSQPRTSGAYEQYF. The chain has TRBV4-2 and TRBJ2-5; 10 positions match TRBD2. The J call could be wrong; TRBJ2-7 is a better fit for the DNA end. Germline assignment: CDR1 LGHNA and CDR2 YNFKEQ. The CDR3 has 16 residues.

The chain carries TRBV2 and TRBJ1-2; tentative D call: TRBD1 (6 bases). Trimming removed 8 bases at V and 2 bases at J, with 9 bases between. This CDR3 is 12 amino acids long. CDR1 SNHLY and CDR2 FYNNEI come from the germline V gene. The CDR3 nucleotides read TGTGCCAGCCTAAGGGGGAACTATGGCTACACCTTC. Translating it yields CASLRGNYGYTF.

The V and J genes are TRBV27 and TRBJ2-1; 15 bases agree with TRBD2. Germline CDR1 is MNHEY and CDR2 is SMNVEV (reference sequence). Trimming took 6 bases from V and 7 from J; bases not matched to a gene: 4. The length of the CDR3 is 15 residues. CDR3 in DNA: TGTGCCAGCAGCAAGGGGACTAGCGGGAGGAATGAGCAGTTCTTC. Its protein product is CASSKGTSGRNEQFF.

The chain has TRBV14 and TRBJ2-2; D might be TRBD2 (5 bases). V shed 0 bases and J shed 1 base, with 9 bases lying between them. Germline V lookup: CDR1 SGHDN, CDR2 FVKESK. The CDR3 sequence is 16 residues long. The CDR3 is CASSQEPAENTGELFF. In DNA form, the CDR3 reads TGTGCCAGCAGCCAAGAACCAGCGGAGAACACCGGGGAGCTGTTTTTT.

The chain is built from TRBV4-2 and TRBJ2-2; D call uncertain. The CDR3 has 16 amino acids. Trimming stripped 0 bases from V and 3 bases from J, with 11 bases between. Germline loops: CDR1 LGHNA, CDR2 YNFKEQ. DNA for the CDR3: TGTGCCAGCAGCCAAGATATGGCAGATTACACCGGGGAGCTGTTTTTT. Protein product: CASSQDMADYTGELFF.

The V gene is TRBV25-1, the J gene TRBJ2-1; weak D call: TRBD2 (5 bases). V shed 3 bases and J shed 2 bases, with 8 bases lying between them. This CDR3 spans 14 amino acids. The germline CDR1 and CDR2 sequences are MGHDK and SYGVNS. The CDR3 sequence: CASSEAGTYNEQFF. CDR3 nucleotides: TGTGCCAGCAGTGAGGCGGGCACCTACAATGAGCAGTTCTTC.

CDR3 loop: CASGQGVGGTEAFF. CDR3 coding DNA: TGCGCCAGCGGACAGGGGGTTGGGGGCACTGAAGCTTTCTTT. The chain links TRBV5-1 to TRBJ1-1; 10 bases match TRBD1. This CDR3 has 14 amino acids. Germline V gene data show CDR1 as SGHRS and CDR2 as YFSETQ. J gave up 4 bases and V 7 bases, and 7 bases lay outside the gene matches. The full variable domain, rest sourced from reference TRBV5-1 and TRBJ1-1, is KAGVTQTPRYLIKTRGQQVTLSCSPISGHRSVSWYQQTPGQGLQFLFEYFSETQRNKGNFPGRFSGRQFSNSRSEMNVSTLELGDSALYLCASGQGVGGTEAFFGQGTRLTVV.

The rearrangement uses TRBV5-1 and TRBJ1-3; possibly TRBD1 for D (5 bases). This CDR3 comprises 16 residues. The germline gives CDR1 SGHRS, CDR2 YFSETQ. Between the trimmed V and J ends, which lost 0 bases and 4 bases, there was a span of 14 bases. CDR3 sequence reads: CASSLALSREGNTIYF. In nucleotides, the CDR3 is TGCGCCAGCAGCTTGGCCCTGAGCAGGGAAGGAAACACCATATATTTT.